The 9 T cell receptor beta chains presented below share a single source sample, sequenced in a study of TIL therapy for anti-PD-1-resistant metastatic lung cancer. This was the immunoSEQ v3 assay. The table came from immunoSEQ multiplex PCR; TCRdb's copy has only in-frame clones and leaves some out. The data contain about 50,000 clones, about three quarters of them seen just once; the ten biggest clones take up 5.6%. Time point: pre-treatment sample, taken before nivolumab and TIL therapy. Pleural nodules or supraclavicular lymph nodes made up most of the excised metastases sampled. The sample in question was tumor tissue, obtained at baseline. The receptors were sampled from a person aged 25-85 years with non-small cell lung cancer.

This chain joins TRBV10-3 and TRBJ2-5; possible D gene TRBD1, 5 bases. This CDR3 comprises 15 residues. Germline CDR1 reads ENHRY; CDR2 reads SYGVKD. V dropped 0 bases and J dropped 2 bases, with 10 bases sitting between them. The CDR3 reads CAISESQGRQETQYF. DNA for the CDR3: TGTGCCATCAGTGAGTCCCAGGGTCGGCAAGAGACCCAGTACTTC.

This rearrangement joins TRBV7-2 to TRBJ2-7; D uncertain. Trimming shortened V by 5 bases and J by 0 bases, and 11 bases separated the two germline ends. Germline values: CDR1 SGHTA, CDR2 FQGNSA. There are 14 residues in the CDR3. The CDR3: CASSPPASSYEQYF. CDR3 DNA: TGTGCCAGCAGCCCTCCGGCCAGCTCCTACGAGCAGTACTTC.

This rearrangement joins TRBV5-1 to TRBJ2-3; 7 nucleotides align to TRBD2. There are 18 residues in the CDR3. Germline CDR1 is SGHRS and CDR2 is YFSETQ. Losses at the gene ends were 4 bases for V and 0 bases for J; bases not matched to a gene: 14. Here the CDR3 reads CASSPGRTSGTSTDTQYF. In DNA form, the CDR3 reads TGCGCCAGCAGCCCGGGCCGGACTAGTGGGACCAGCACAGATACGCAGTATTTT.

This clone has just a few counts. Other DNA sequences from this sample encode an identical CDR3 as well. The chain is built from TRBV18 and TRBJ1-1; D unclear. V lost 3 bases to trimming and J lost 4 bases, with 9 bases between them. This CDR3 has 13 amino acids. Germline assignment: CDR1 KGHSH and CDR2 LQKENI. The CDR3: CASSPQGGTEAFF. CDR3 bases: TGTGCCAGCTCACCTCAAGGTGGCACTGAAGCTTTCTTT. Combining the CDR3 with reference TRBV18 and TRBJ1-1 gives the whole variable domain NAGVMQNPRHLVRRRGQEARLRCSPMKGHSHVYWYRQLPEEGLKFMVYLQKENIIDESGMPKERFSAEFPKEGPSILRIQQVVRGDSAAYFCASSPQGGTEAFFGQGTRLTVV.

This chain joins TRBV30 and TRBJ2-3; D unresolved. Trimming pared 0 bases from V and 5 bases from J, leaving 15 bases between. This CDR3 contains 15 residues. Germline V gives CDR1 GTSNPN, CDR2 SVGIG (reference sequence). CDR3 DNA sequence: TGTGCCTGGAGTGTACTCCGGGCGATTGGAGATACGCAGTATTTT. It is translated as CAWSVLRAIGDTQYF. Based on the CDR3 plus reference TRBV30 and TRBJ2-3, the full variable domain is SQTIHQWPATLVQPVGSPLSLECTVEGTSNPNLYWYRQAAGRGLQLLFYSVGIGQISSEVPQNLSASRPQDRQFILSSKKLLLSDSGFYLCAWSVLRAIGDTQYFGPGTRLTVL.

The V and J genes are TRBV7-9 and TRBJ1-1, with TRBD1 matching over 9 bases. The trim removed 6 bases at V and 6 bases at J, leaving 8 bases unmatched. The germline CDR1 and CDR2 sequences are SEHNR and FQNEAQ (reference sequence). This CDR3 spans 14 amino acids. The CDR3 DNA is TGTGCCAGCAGACTATTTACAGGGGGCTCTGAAGCTTTCTTT. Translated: CASRLFTGGSEAFF.

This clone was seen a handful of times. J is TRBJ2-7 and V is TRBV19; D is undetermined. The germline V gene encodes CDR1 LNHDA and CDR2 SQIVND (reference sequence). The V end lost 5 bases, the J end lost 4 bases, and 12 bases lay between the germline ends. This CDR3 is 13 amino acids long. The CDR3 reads CASSLGHGYEQYF. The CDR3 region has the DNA TGTGCCAGTAGTCTGGGCCACGGATACGAGCAGTACTTC.

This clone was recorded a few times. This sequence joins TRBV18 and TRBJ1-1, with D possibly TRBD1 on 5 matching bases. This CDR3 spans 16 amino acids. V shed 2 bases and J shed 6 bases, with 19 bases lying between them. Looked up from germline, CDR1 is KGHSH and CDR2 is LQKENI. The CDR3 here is CASSPNILGRAPEAFF. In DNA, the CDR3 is TGTGCCAGCTCACCAAACATCCTCGGCAGGGCCCCTGAAGCTTTCTTT.

The CDR3 spells CASSDFPAGEQYF. CDR3 DNA: TGCGCCAGCAGTGACTTTCCCGCAGGAGAGCAGTACTTC. The chain links TRBV10-1 to TRBJ2-7; D is undetermined. Trimming took off 3 bases at V and 7 bases at J, with 13 bases between the two ends. Germline CDR1 reads WNHNN; CDR2 reads SYGVQD (reference sequence). CDR3 length equals 13 residues.